This T cell receptor (beta chain) was recovered during a study of blood T cell repertoires in COVID-19. For the study at large: COVID-19 samples collected from the United States, Italy and Spain covered acute and convalescent phases. The cDNA or gDNA used as material had been derived from T cells, B-cell-depleted T cells, or PBMCs.

J gave up 5 bases and V 5 bases, and 13 bases lay outside the gene matches. Germline lookup yields CDR1 SGHTA and CDR2 FQGNSA. The CDR3 has 16 amino acids. Methods used by the authors: The assay estimated nucleated cells by amplifying reference gene primers. Some clones are missing from TCRdb's copy, which holds only in-frame ones; the method was immunoSEQ multiplex PCR. V and J calls and clone size are given by that table; D and trimming were obtained from the DNA. The table records 55,000 to 70,000 clones, 75% to 95% of them present only once. V and J are TRBV7-2 and TRBJ1-1; 8 bases align to TRBD1. The source material was peripheral blood. The TCR was taken from a man in his sixties with acute or convalescent COVID-19. The CDR3 nucleotides read TGTGCCAGCAGCCAAGTAAGCGGACAGGGAAGGACTGAAGCTTTCTTT. This gives the protein CASSQVSGQGRTEAFF.